This TCR beta chain was sequenced for a study of OX40 agonist ivuxolimab in advanced cancers. Study summary: Patients were treated with intravenous ivuxolimab, dosed at 0.01 to 10 mg/kg and infused every 2 weeks. Study-level results: The antigens recognized by the expanded peripheral T cells, that is their antigen specificity, were not determined. Expanded clones belonging to CD8+ T cells outnumbered, on average, those of CD4+.

Here immunoSEQ multiplex PCR was the method, and the copy in TCRdb shows in-frame clones only, minus some. The table includes about 47,000 clones, 84% detected once. Autoimmune disease history or systemic immunosuppression barred patients. This CDR3 is built from 14 residues. V was trimmed by 0 bases and J by 2 bases, leaving 9 bases between them. Germline CDR1 and CDR2: SGHNT and YYREEE (reference sequence). Relative to its sample, this clone is medium-sized. The antigen remains undetermined. The source is an adult with an advanced solid tumor such as melanoma, head and neck, liver or kidney cancer. The V and J genes are TRBV5-4 and TRBJ2-7, with a possible D match to TRBD1 (5 bases). The specimen comprised CD4+ or CD8+ T cells sorted from blood, sampled in a trial of the OX40 agonist ivuxolimab. Here the CDR3 reads CASSLAGLTYEQYF. DNA of the CDR3: TGTGCCAGCAGCTTGGCAGGGCTGACCTACGAGCAGTACTTC.